Listed below are T cell receptor beta chains from one sample, sequenced in a study of PD-1 blockade in classical Hodgkin lymphoma. Sequencing used immunoSEQ multiplex PCR; TCRdb keeps in-frame clones, though not all of them. The data hold about 94,000 clones, with roughly 87% observed a single time. Here the sequenced sample was peripheral blood mononuclear cells (PBMCs), taken before the second cycle of nivolumab. The source is a human donor with classical Hodgkin lymphoma. Both conserved end residues are part of each CDR3.

J gene: TRBJ2-3; V gene: TRBV27; CDR3 protein: CASSLQLTQGAVTDTQYF
J gene: TRBJ2-1; V gene: TRBV10-3; CDR3 protein: CAISEDQSDEQFF
J gene: TRBJ2-5; V gene: TRBV7-6; CDR3 protein: CASSLSGLPGETQYF
J gene: TRBJ2-7; V gene: TRBV19; CDR3 protein: CASTETGSSYEQYF
J gene: TRBJ1-5; V gene: TRBV7-2; CDR3 protein: CASSQDSNQPQHF
J gene: TRBJ2-3; V gene: TRBV5-4; CDR3 protein: CASSLTLAGPSTDTQYF
J gene: TRBJ2-5; V gene: TRBV7-6; CDR3 protein: CASSLEAVETQYF
J gene: TRBJ2-1; V gene: TRBV7-9; CDR3 protein: CASSPSVSYNEQFF
J gene: TRBJ1-2; V gene: TRBV7-2; CDR3 protein: CASIQGQNYRARSGGYTF
J gene: TRBJ2-3; V gene: TRBV10-1; CDR3 protein: CASSETGGPSDTQYF
J gene: TRBJ1-1; V gene: TRBV28; CDR3 protein: CASSETRGFRTNTEAFF
J gene: TRBJ2-1; V gene: TRBV5-4; CDR3 protein: CASSLAGLAGAYNEQLF
J gene: TRBJ2-1; V gene: TRBV4-1; CDR3 protein: CASSLDSSYNEQFF
J gene: TRBJ1-5; V gene: TRBV4-1; CDR3 protein: CASSQDPARASNQPQHF
J gene: TRBJ1-3; V gene: TRBV18; CDR3 protein: CASSPAGQGSSGNTIYF
J gene: TRBJ2-1; V gene: TRBV5-4; CDR3 protein: CASSSTGGYNEQFF
J gene: TRBJ2-7; V gene: TRBV5-6; CDR3 protein: CASSLGARTAYEQYF
J gene: TRBJ2-1; V gene: TRBV19; CDR3 protein: CASSIAGTSGRYNEQFF
J gene: TRBJ2-1; V gene: TRBV19; CDR3 protein: CASSADSSSYNEQFF
J gene: TRBJ2-7; V gene: TRBV10-3; CDR3 protein: CAISEGAGNSYEQYF
J gene: TRBJ2-7; V gene: TRBV7-7; CDR3 protein: CASSLDPFSEQYF
J gene: TRBJ2-1; V gene: TRBV5-1; CDR3 protein: CASSLEGIPSNEQFF
J gene: TRBJ1-5; V gene: TRBV5-6; CDR3 protein: CASSLLGSWQPQHF
J gene: TRBJ1-4; V gene: TRBV5-6; CDR3 protein: CASSLVGVTNEKLFF
J gene: TRBJ2-1; V gene: TRBV18; CDR3 protein: CASSPGRVDNEQFF
J gene: TRBJ1-6; V gene: TRBV11-2; CDR3 protein: CASSLRGDKKLNSPLHF
J gene: TRBJ2-3; V gene: TRBV5-4; CDR3 protein: CASSLDRGTDTQYF
J gene: TRBJ2-7; V gene: TRBV19; CDR3 protein: CASSINPGSTYEQYF
J gene: TRBJ2-3; V gene: TRBV2; CDR3 protein: CASSDRTMADTQYF
J gene: TRBJ2-3; V gene: TRBV13; CDR3 protein: CASSPARDSTDTQYF
J gene: TRBJ2-7; V gene: TRBV28; CDR3 protein: CASSLLSGPYSYEQYF
J gene: TRBJ2-3; V gene: TRBV30; CDR3 protein: CAWSVLTSGTDTQYF
J gene: TRBJ2-7; V gene: TRBV5-1; CDR3 protein: CASSLLPSGEKYEQYF
J gene: TRBJ2-1; V gene: TRBV7-9; CDR3 protein: CASLTGGQAEQFF
J gene: TRBJ2-2; V gene: TRBV6-1; CDR3 protein: CASSEAPGSNTGELFF
J gene: TRBJ2-5; V gene: TRBV2; CDR3 protein: CASSARETQYF
J gene: TRBJ1-1; V gene: TRBV28; CDR3 protein: CASSGQPSTEAFF